This T cell receptor (beta chain) was observed in a study of cytomegalovirus exposure and HLA in healthy donors. Study observations and caveats: The likely origin of a cluster of highly shared sequence variants was a sequencing artifact. A later analysis revealed that TCR association rates differed between HLA loci, peaking at DRB1 and bottoming out at HLA-C.

The PCR made use of 60 Vbeta and 13 Jbeta primers. Original processing methods: An analysis performed later counted 60 million to 90 million unique TCR beta chains (roughly 11 million of them shared). Using immunoSEQ multiplex PCR, the repertoire was profiled, and TCRdb retains in-frame clones only, with some absent. Clone size and V and J calls were adopted from that table, with D and trimming inferred from the DNA. The sample has about 160,000 clones, approximately 80% seen once. The CDR3 runs to 13 residues. After removal of 2 bases from V and 3 bases from J, the junction contained 1 base not matched to a gene. The germline V gene encodes CDR1 GTSNPN and CDR2 SVGIG (reference sequence). On this clone: Its antigen is unidentified.

V usage is TRBV30 and J usage is TRBJ1-2; 9 bases agree with TRBD1. The specimen sequenced was PBMCs. The sequence derives from a male donor in good health and CMV-seropositive. The CDR3 nucleotides are TGTGCCTGGAGTAGGACAGGGGACTATGGCTACACCTTC. This codes for CAWSRTGDYGYTF.